This TCR beta chain was observed in a study of blood T cell repertoires in COVID-19 (dated by TCRdb to 2020 to 2022). Background for the entire study: The collaborator samples originated in the United States, Italy and Spain and spanned the acute and convalescent phases of COVID-19. The prospective study material was composed of cDNA or gDNA derived from T cells, B-cell-depleted T cells, or PBMCs. Subjects who had been exposed to COVID-19, were actively infected with it, or had recovered from it provided the deeply sampled blood TCRbeta repertoires that made up the dataset. A freely available public database, intended as a resource for researchers studying the immune response to SARS-CoV-2, is where the repertoires were released. Samples came from the ongoing ImmuneRACE study (first 160 participants) plus 1,254 subjects from 6 global collaborators. A de-identified subject ID, COVID-19 status, age in years and sex were almost always included in the sample metadata. HLA class I and class II types, where available, came from metadata supplied by the sample provider rather than from assay-based typing.

The immunoSEQ Assay, a bias-controlled multiplex PCR, was used to amplify TCRbeta CDR3 regions from genomic DNA. In the authors' own workflow: Nucleated cell counts per sample were estimated from amplification of reference gene primers within the assay. To quantify the absolute abundance of each unique TCRbeta CDR3 rearrangement, sequence reads were collapsed and filtered. For each sample, productive Simpson clonality was calculated as the square root of Simpson's diversity index over productive rearrangements. TCRdb retrieved this table from immuneACCESS and kept in-frame rearrangements only. Not all clones are present; in checked studies, unresolved V genes account for under half, and no reason is known for the remainder. V and J calls and clone size are given by that table; D and trimming were obtained from the DNA. In all, the sample holds about 300,000 clones, and around nine tenths of those were seen once. Around 6.8% of the sample belongs to the ten largest clones.

The research as a whole found: The amount of clinical and demographic metadata varied by source and participant and was provided uncurated.

At one collaborating source in Seattle, patients were enrolled during active infection and were followed longitudinally through the course of disease. The collaborating institutions used their own protocols to collect whole blood in K2EDTA tubes. Collaborator samples were shipped for TCRbeta analysis as frozen whole blood, isolated PBMCs, or DNA extracted from either sample type. A note on this clone: The clone's antigen remains unknown. Base quality data are lacking; no much larger clone is found one base away.

This TCR was sampled from a woman aged 25 to 45 with COVID-19, enrolled during active disease. Sequenced input: peripheral blood.

This receptor has the CDR3 CASSKTGVSGIRAQHF. The sequence in DNA is TGTGCCAGCAGCAAGACGGGGGTTTCGGGGATCAGGGCCCAGCATTTT. The chain joins TRBV27 to TRBJ1-5; the best D guess is TRBD1, with 5 bases matching. V and J are truncated by 6 bases and 11 bases respectively, leaving an intervening sequence of 26 bases. The germline V gene (reference sequence) gives CDR1 as MNHEY and CDR2 as SMNVEV. Including cysteine and phenylalanine, the CDR3 has 16 amino acids. Left in the record is the CDR3 DNA by itself, 48 bases read in frame from the first base.